Below are 26 T cell receptor beta chains sequenced from a single sample in a study of Graves' ophthalmopathy and Graves' hyperthyroidism. The sequenced template was RNA, covering the TCR beta CDR3 region. RT-PCR with HTBI primers came first, then second-round multiplex PCR. TCRdb re-analysed the multiplex PCR reads in MiXCR, keeping a single row per CDR3 protein. The repertoire has 500,000 to 700,000 distinct CDR3 sequences, 22% of them found once; the top ten carry around 7%. Input material: peripheral blood. All receptors derive from a young woman with stable Graves' hyperthyroidism. Some clones in this sample may be carry-over from other donors' samples.

This chain uses TRBV20-1 with TRBJ2-7, with a tentative D call TRBD1 (6 bases). CDR1 DFQATT and CDR2 SNEGSKA come from the germline V gene (reference sequence). V lost 2 bases and J 1 base, leaving 9 bases between the germline ends. The CDR3 spans 13 residues. The CDR3 nucleotides read TGCAGTGCTAGATGGGGGCAGTCCTACGAGCAGTACTTC. This codes for CSARWGQSYEQYF.

This sequence joins TRBV4-1 and TRBJ2-5, with D tentatively TRBD2 (5 bases). The CDR3 is made up of 16 amino acids. Germline lookup yields CDR1 MGHRA and CDR2 YSYEKL. V lost 0 bases and J lost 1, with 12 bases in between. The CDR3 sequence is CASSQDASGAQETQYF. In DNA form, the CDR3 reads TGCGCCAGCAGCCAAGATGCCAGCGGAGCCCAAGAGACCCAGTACTTC.

This chain links TRBV6-5 with TRBJ1-2; D ambiguous. Trimming removed 5 bases from V and 5 bases from J, with 15 bases in between. Germline V gene lookup returns CDR1 MNHEY and CDR2 SVGAGI. The CDR3 sequence is 14 residues long. The CDR3 DNA reads TGTGCCAGCAGTAACCGGGAAAACTTTTATGGCTACACCTTC. Protein product: CASSNRENFYGYTF.

The chain combines TRBV4-2 with TRBJ1-2; D remains ambiguous. The CDR3 extends over 15 amino acids. V gave up 0 bases and J gave up 0 bases, with 8 bases separating them. Looked up from germline, CDR1 is LGHNA and CDR2 is YNFKEQ. Here the CDR3 reads CASSQEGRANYGYTF. In nucleotides, the CDR3 is TGTGCCAGCAGCCAAGAAGGGAGGGCTAACTATGGCTACACCTTC.

The chain links TRBV13 to TRBJ2-2; 9 positions agree with TRBD1. The CDR3 is 15 amino acids. In germline, CDR1 is PRHDT, CDR2 FYEKMQ (reference sequence). V was clipped by 7 bases and J by 7 bases; unmatched bases: 10. CDR3 nucleotide sequence: TGTGCCAGCATCACACAGGGGGCGCATGGCGGGGAGCTGTTTTTT. Encoded protein: CASITQGAHGGELFF.

This clonotype came up once. CDR3 protein: CSASDRGAYEQYF. Here the CDR3 DNA reads TGCAGTGCTTCAGACAGGGGAGCCTACGAGCAGTACTTC. This chain connects TRBV20-1 to TRBJ2-7; 8 nucleotides agree with TRBD1. Germline assignment: CDR1 DFQATT and CDR2 SNEGSKA (reference sequence). This CDR3 has 13 residues. Trimming took 5 bases from V and 2 from J; bases not matched to a gene: 5.

This clonotype was seen many times. The chain combines TRBV20-1 with TRBJ2-2; 9 bases line up with TRBD1. Germline trimming cut 6 bases from V and 1 base from J; bases unmatched to any gene: 6. The CDR3 length is 15 residues. Germline CDR1 and CDR2: DFQATT and SNEGSKA (reference sequence). The CDR3 loop is CSATGQGLNTGELFF. DNA of the CDR3: TGCAGTGCCACGGGACAGGGCTTGAACACCGGGGAGCTGTTTTTT.

The V gene is TRBV2, the J gene TRBJ2-3; the D is unclear. CDR1 SNHLY and CDR2 FYNNEI come from the germline V gene. Trimming took 4 bases from V and 4 from J, leaving 15 bases between them. CDR3 length equals 15 residues. DNA of the CDR3: TGTGCCAGCAGTGGATGGCCTAGAAAGGCAGATACGCAGTATTTT. Protein product: CASSGWPRKADTQYF.

The chain is built from TRBV6-2 or TRBV6-3 and TRBJ1-1; D not resolved. Trimming stripped 6 bases from V and 6 bases from J, with 11 bases between. Looked up from germline, CDR1 is MNHEY and CDR2 is SVGEGT. This CDR3 has 12 residues. CDR3 coding DNA: TGTGCCAGCAGCCCCTCCCGGCCTGAAGCTTTCTTT. Translated: CASSPSRPEAFF.

This clonotype was seen at least ten times. J is TRBJ2-6 and V is TRBV20-1, with 9 bases matching TRBD1. CDR3 length: 18 amino acids. The germline V gene has CDR1 DFQATT and CDR2 SNEGSKA (reference sequence). J was trimmed by 0 bases and V by 3 bases; bases with no gene match: 9. Here the CDR3 reads CSARSIRDRVSGANVLTF. The CDR3 DNA reads as TGCAGTGCTAGGTCGATCCGGGACAGGGTCTCTGGGGCCAACGTCCTGACTTTC.

This rearrangement joins TRBV15 to TRBJ1-5; D unclear. This CDR3 contains 12 residues. V was trimmed by 8 bases and J by 0 bases, leaving 5 bases between them. CDR1 and CDR2 from the germline V gene are LNHNV and YYDKDF (reference sequence). This CDR3 is CATGYSNQPQHF. The CDR3 DNA follows: TGTGCCACCGGGTATAGCAATCAGCCCCAGCATTTT.

The table lists this clonotype with a few counts. This chain uses TRBV11-2 with TRBJ1-6; D gene uncertain. Germline CDR1 and CDR2: SGHAT and FQNNGV. The CDR3 consists of 14 residues. The V and J ends lost 2 bases and 3 bases respectively, with 5 bases between them. The CDR3 bases are TGTGCCAGCAGCTTACAAAACTATAATTCACCCCTCCACTTT. Its translation: CASSLQNYNSPLHF. Drawing the rest from reference TRBV11-2 and TRBJ1-6, the complete variable domain is EAGVAQSPRYKIIEKRQSVAFWCNPISGHATLYWYQQILGQGPKLLIQFQNNGVVDDSQLPKDRFSAERLKGVDSTLKIQPAKLEDSAVYLCASSLQNYNSPLHFGNGTRLTVT.

The chain has TRBV7-2 and TRBJ2-5; D call uncertain. The V gene lost 1 base and the J gene lost 7 bases, with 16 bases spanning the gap. CDR1 SGHTA and CDR2 FQGNSA come from the germline V gene. The length of the CDR3 is 15 residues. The CDR3 sequence is CASSLGMTRKGTQYF. In DNA, the CDR3 is TGTGCCAGCAGCTTAGGAATGACGCGTAAAGGGACCCAGTACTTC.

Many counts were recorded for this clonotype. The DNA of the CDR3 is TGTGCTAGTGGCTCGGACAGGGCGAGCTCCTACGAGCAGTACTTC. Protein sequence: CASGSDRASSYEQYF. This chain joins TRBV12-5 and TRBJ2-7; 8 bases map to TRBD1. The CDR3 spans 15 residues. Germline values: CDR1 LGHNT, CDR2 FRNRAP. Unmatched junction bases numbered 7, after V lost 6 bases and J lost 0 bases.

This chain connects TRBV6-5 to TRBJ2-5; the D is unclear. The V gene lost 4 bases and the J gene lost 3 bases, with 9 bases spanning the gap. Looked up from germline, CDR1 is MNHEY and CDR2 is SVGAGI. The CDR3 spans 13 residues. DNA of the CDR3: TGTGCCAGCAGTTGGGATAGCAAAGAGACCCAGTACTTC. Translation: CASSWDSKETQYF.

This clonotype has just a few counts. The rearrangement uses TRBV6-2 or TRBV6-3 and TRBJ2-2; 10 bases fit TRBD2. The CDR3 length is 20 residues. Germline CDR1 is MNHEY and CDR2 is SVGEGT. Trimming cost V 0 bases and J 1 base; bases outside gene matches: 11. The CDR3 coding sequence is TGTGCCAGCAGTTACTCGAGTCTCTCTAGCGGGGGTGAGAACACCGGGGAGCTGTTTTTT. This translates into CASSYSSLSSGGENTGELFF.

This clonotype occurred a few times. This CDR3 is CASSRSGTGDYGYTF. In nucleotides, the CDR3 is TGTGCCAGCAGTCGGTCCGGGACAGGGGACTATGGCTACACCTTC. The chain is built from TRBV6-1 and TRBJ1-2; 10 nucleotides match TRBD1. Germline CDR1 is MNHNS and CDR2 is SASEGT. The junction had 6 bases not matched to a gene; V was cut back by 5 bases and J by 3 bases. This CDR3 is built from 15 residues.

This clonotype was seen repeatedly, ten times or more. V and J are TRBV11-2 and TRBJ2-5, with 8 positions matching TRBD1. The CDR3 has 15 residues. Germline CDR1 is SGHAT and CDR2 is FQNNGV. J was trimmed by 5 bases and V by 5 bases; bases with no gene match: 10. The CDR3 sequence: CASSPTTGGRETQYF. DNA for the CDR3: TGTGCCAGCAGCCCGACAACAGGGGGAAGGGAGACCCAGTACTTC.

The chain carries TRBV14 and TRBJ2-2, with 7 bases lining up with TRBD2. The V gene's germline CDR1 is SGHDN and CDR2 FVKESK. This CDR3 comprises 18 residues. V trimming: 4 bases; J trimming: 8 bases; junction bases outside the gene matches: 19. The CDR3 bases are TGTGCCAGCAGCCGTGTTTCCGGGACTACGCAACCGGGGGGGGAGCTGTTTTTT. This sequence encodes CASSRVSGTTQPGGELFF.

Ten or more counts support this clonotype. The junction and the germline gene differ at one end; a read error may be behind it. The V gene is TRBV7-7, the J gene TRBJ2-2; TRBD2 matches 7 bases. The CDR3 covers 15 residues. Germline V gene data show CDR1 as SSHAT and CDR2 as FNYEAQ (reference sequence). The chain's CDR3 is CASSLEGSGPGELFF. The CDR3 DNA reads as TGTGCTAGCAGCTTAGAGGGTAGCGGGCCCGGGGAGCTGTTTTTT.

This clonotype came up a few times. The V and J genes are TRBV6-1 and TRBJ1-1; possibly TRBD1 for D (5 bases). Germline V lookup: CDR1 MNHNS, CDR2 SASEGT. The length of the CDR3 is 13 residues. The V gene lost 5 bases and the J gene lost 0 bases, with 7 bases spanning the gap. The CDR3 is CASSKQVNTEAFF. The CDR3 nucleotides read TGTGCCAGCAGTAAACAGGTGAACACTGAAGCTTTCTTT.

This clonotype appeared many times. The genes are TRBV7-3 and TRBJ2-5; D is perhaps TRBD2 (6 bases). The germline gives CDR1 SGHTA, CDR2 FQGTGA. CDR3 length equals 14 residues. The ends were cut back, 1 base at V and 4 bases at J, with 10 bases in the middle. The CDR3 reads CASSLNGGTETQYF. The CDR3 coding sequence is TGTGCCAGCAGCTTAAATGGGGGGACAGAGACCCAGTACTTC. The full variable domain, rest sourced from reference TRBV7-3 and TRBJ2-5, is GAGVSQTPSNKVTEKGKYVELRCDPISGHTALYWYRQSLGQGPEFLIYFQGTGAADDSGLPNDRFFAVRPEGSVSTLKIQRTERGDSAVYLCASSLNGGTETQYFGPGTRLLVL.

This clonotype was seen at least ten times. The gene calls are TRBV12-5 and TRBJ2-5, with D possibly TRBD2 on 5 matching bases. V was shortened by 2 bases and J by 5 bases, with 12 bases between the two germline ends. CDR3 size: 14 residues. CDR1 is LGHNT and CDR2 is FRNRAP in the germline V gene. DNA for the CDR3: TGTGCTAGTGGTTTGCCACCGAGAGGGGAGACCCAGTACTTC. It codes for CASGLPPRGETQYF. The whole variable domain, remainder taken from reference TRBV12-5 and TRBJ2-5, is DARVTQTPRHKVTEMGQEVTMRCQPILGHNTVFWYRQTMMQGLELLAYFRNRAPLDDSGMPKDRFSAEMPDATLATLKIQPSEPRDSAVYFCASGLPPRGETQYFGPGTRLLVL.

This rearrangement joins TRBV18 to TRBJ1-1; D is perhaps TRBD1 (5 bases). This CDR3 comprises 14 residues. Deletions cut 6 bases from V and 10 bases from J, with 21 bases between. CDR1 is KGHSH and CDR2 is LQKENI in the germline V gene. The CDR3 DNA sequence: TGTGCCAGCTCCCCGCCGGGGCGTAGCGGGGCAGCTTTCTTT. It translates to CASSPPGRSGAAFF.

This clonotype was detected ten times or more. This chain links TRBV20-1 with TRBJ1-1; D remains ambiguous. CDR1 and CDR2 from the germline V gene are DFQATT and SNEGSKA (reference sequence). The CDR3 extends over 14 amino acids. V lost 3 bases and J 1 base, leaving 12 bases between the germline ends. The CDR3 region is CSARTAPGNTEAFF. CDR3 nucleotide sequence: TGCAGTGCTAGGACCGCTCCGGGGAACACTGAAGCTTTCTTT.

This chain links TRBV6-1 with TRBJ1-2, with D unclear. V was shortened by 4 bases and J by 7 bases, with 13 bases between the two germline ends. The CDR3 spans 13 residues. Germline CDR1 and CDR2: MNHNS and SASEGT. Written as DNA, the CDR3 is TGTGCCAGCAGTGGTTCGGAAAATGGTGGCTACACCTTC. The encoded protein is CASSGSENGGYTF.